This entry concerns a single TCR beta chain. Per germline, CDR1 SEHNR and CDR2 FQNEAQ (reference sequence). The V and J ends lost 7 bases and 7 bases, in that order; junction bases with no gene match: 8. The CDR3 has 15 amino acids. This sample was included in a study of blood T cell repertoires in COVID-19. In the study overall: There were acute and convalescent COVID-19 samples, and they came from the United States, Italy and Spain.

Source study methods: The authors estimated nucleated cell counts from reference gene primer amplification. Sequenced by immunoSEQ multiplex PCR; TCRdb stores in-frame clones only, minus some. V and J calls and clone size follow that table, whereas D and trimming were derived from the DNA. In the table there are 39,000 or so clones, 89% of which are singletons. The chain joins TRBV7-9 to TRBJ1-5, with 12 nucleotides matching TRBD1. The sequencing input was peripheral blood. This clonotype was obtained from a human donor in a cohort sampled during active COVID-19. Written as DNA, the CDR3 is TGTGCCAGCACGCGGGGGGACAGGGGGCACCAGCCCCAGCATTTT. Translated: CASTRGDRGHQPQHF.